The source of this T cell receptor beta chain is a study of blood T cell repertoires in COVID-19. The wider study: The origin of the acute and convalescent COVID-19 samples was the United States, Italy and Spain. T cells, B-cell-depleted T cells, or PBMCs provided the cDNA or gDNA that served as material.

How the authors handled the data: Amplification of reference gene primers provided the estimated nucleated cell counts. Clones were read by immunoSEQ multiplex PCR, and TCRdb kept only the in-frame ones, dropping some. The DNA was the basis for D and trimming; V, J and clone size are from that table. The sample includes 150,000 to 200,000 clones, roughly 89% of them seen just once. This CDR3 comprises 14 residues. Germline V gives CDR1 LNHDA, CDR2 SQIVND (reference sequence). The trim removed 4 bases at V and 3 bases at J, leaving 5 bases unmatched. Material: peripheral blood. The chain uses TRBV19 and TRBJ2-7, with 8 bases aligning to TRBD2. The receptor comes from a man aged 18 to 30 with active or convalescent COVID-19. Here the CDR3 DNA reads TGTGCCAGTAGTAGAACTAGCGGAAGCTACGAGCAGTACGTC. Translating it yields CASSRTSGSYEQYV.